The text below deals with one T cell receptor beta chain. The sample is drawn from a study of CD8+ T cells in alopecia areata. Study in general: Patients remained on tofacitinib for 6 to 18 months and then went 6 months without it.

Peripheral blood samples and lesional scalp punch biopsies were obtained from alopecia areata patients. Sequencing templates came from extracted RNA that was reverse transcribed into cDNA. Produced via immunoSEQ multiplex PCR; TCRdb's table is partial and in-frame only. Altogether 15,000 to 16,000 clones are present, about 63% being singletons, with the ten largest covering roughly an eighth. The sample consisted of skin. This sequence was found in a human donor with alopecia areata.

The CDR3 coding sequence is TGTGCCAGCAGTTCTCGGGCCCCGAACACTGAAGCTTTCTTT. As protein: CASSSRAPNTEAFF. V usage is TRBV6-5 and J usage is TRBJ1-1; D is unclear. In germline, CDR1 is MNHEY, CDR2 SVGAGI. The CDR3 loop spans 14 amino acids. V shed 4 bases and J shed 1 base, with 10 bases lying between them.